Sequencing of this T cell receptor (beta chain) was carried out in a study of post-analysis software for immune sequencing data. Study-wide findings and caveats: Versus controls, multiple sclerosis patients showed significantly lower diversity (normalized Chao1). TRBV5-6, TRBV5-1 and TRBV20-1 belonged to a set of roughly five TRBV segments that were more frequent in patients than controls. F measure clustering grouped samples strongly by preparation batch.

The sample holds a few counts of this clonotype. Its antigen is not identified. Unique molecular identifiers featured in each of the TCR beta cDNA libraries. TCRdb recomputed calls from the PCR reads with MiXCR, one row per CDR3 protein. In the table there are about 770,000 distinct CDR3 sequences, just over 45% of which are singletons. The CDR3 has 14 residues. CDR1 is MNHEY, CDR2 SMNVEV, per germline (reference sequence). Trimming took off 5 bases at V and 2 bases at J, with 13 bases between the two ends. The clonotype comes from a girl aged 5 to 17 with multiple sclerosis. Sequences were obtained from blood. The chain is built from TRBV27 and TRBJ2-7, with D perhaps TRBD1 (6 bases). The CDR3 DNA is TGTGCCAGCAGTCCCAGGGGCTGGACCTACGAGCAGTACTTC. Translated, it gives CASSPRGWTYEQYF.